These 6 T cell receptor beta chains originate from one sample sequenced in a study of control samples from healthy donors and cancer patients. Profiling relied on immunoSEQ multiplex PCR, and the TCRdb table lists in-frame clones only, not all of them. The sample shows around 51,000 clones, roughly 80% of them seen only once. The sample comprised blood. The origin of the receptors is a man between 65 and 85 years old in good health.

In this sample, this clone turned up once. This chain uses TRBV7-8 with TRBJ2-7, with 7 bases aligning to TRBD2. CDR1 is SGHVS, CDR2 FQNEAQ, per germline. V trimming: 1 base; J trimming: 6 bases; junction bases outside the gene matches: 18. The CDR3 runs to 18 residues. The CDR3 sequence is CASSLGTVARGYGSEQYF. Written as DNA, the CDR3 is TGTGCCAGCAGCTTAGGGACGGTTGCGCGGGGGTACGGCAGCGAGCAGTACTTC.

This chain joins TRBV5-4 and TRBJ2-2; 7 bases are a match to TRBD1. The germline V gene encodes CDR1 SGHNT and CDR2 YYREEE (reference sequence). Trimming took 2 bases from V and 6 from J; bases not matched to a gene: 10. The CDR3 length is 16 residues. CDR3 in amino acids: CASSFRQGAGPGELFF. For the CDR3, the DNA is TGTGCCAGCAGCTTCCGACAGGGCGCAGGTCCCGGGGAGCTGTTTTTT.

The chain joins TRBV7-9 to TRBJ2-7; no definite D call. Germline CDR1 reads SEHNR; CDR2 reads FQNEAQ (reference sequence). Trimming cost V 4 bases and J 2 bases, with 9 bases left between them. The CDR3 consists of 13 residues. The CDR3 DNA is TGTGCCAGCAGCTCAAAGGGTCCCTACGAGCAGTACTTC. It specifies CASSSKGPYEQYF.

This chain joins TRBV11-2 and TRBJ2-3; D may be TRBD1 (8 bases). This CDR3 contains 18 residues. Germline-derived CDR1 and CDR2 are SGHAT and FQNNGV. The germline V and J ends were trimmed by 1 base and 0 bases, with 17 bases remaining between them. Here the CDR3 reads CASSLGQGRGRSTDTQYF. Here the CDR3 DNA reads TGTGCCAGCAGCTTAGGACAGGGGCGGGGGAGAAGCACAGATACGCAGTATTTT.

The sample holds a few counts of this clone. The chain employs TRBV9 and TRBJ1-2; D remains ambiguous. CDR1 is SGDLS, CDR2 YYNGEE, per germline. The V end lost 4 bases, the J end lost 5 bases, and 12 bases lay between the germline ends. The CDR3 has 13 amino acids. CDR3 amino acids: CASSLTESYGYTF. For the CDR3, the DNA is TGTGCCAGCAGCCTCACAGAGAGTTATGGCTACACCTTC.

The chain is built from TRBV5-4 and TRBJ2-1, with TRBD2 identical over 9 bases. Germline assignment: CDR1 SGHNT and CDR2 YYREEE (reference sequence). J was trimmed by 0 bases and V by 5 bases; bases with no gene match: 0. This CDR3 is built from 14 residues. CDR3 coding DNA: TGTGCCAGCAGTAGCGGGAGCTCCTACAATGAGCAGTTCTTC. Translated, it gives CASSSGSSYNEQFF. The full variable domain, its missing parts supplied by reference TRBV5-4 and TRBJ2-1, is ETGVTQSPTHLIKTRGQQVTLRCSSQSGHNTVSWYQQALGQGPQFIFQYYREEENGRGNFPPRFSGLQFPNYSSELNVNALELDDSALYLCASSSGSSYNEQFFGPGTRLTVL.